These 22 T cell receptor beta chains were all obtained from the same sample, sequenced in a study of blood T cell repertoires in COVID-19. Clones were read by immunoSEQ multiplex PCR, and TCRdb kept only the in-frame ones, dropping some. Of roughly 170,000 clones listed, about 86% are singletons. Sample: PBMCs or T cells enriched from blood (not recorded which). The receptors were sampled from a woman in her 50s in a cohort exposed to, infected with or recovered from COVID-19 (not recorded which).

The rearrangement joins TRBV3-1 (or the pseudogene TRBV3-2) to TRBJ2-7, with D maybe TRBD1 (6 bases). V shed 4 bases and J shed 2 bases, with 18 bases lying between them. Germline V CDR1 and CDR2: LGHDT, YNNKEL (reference sequence). This CDR3 has 16 amino acids. CDR3 loop: CASSLQQDSSTYEQYF. The CDR3 DNA reads as TGTGCCAGCAGCCTTCAACAGGACAGTTCAACCTACGAGCAGTACTTC.

The CDR3 DNA reads as TGTGCCAGCTCACCCCGGGACAGGGGTTTGACTGGGGCCAACGTCCTGACTTTC. This sequence encodes CASSPRDRGLTGANVLTF. The chain is built from TRBV18 and TRBJ2-6; 10 bases fit TRBD1. Germline V gene data show CDR1 as KGHSH and CDR2 as LQKENI. CDR3 length equals 18 residues. The V gene end was trimmed by 3 bases and the J gene end by 2 bases; junction bases not matched to a gene: 7.

This CDR3 reads CASSSTERYGYTF. CDR3 coding DNA: TGCGCCAGCAGCTCTACAGAACGCTATGGCTACACCTTC. The genes are TRBV4-1 and TRBJ1-2, with no clear D. The V gene's germline CDR1 is MGHRA and CDR2 YSYEKL. There are 13 residues in the CDR3. V shed 5 bases and J shed 4 bases, with 11 bases lying between them.

This chain links TRBV9 with TRBJ1-6; D gene unclear. V was pared by 0 bases and J by 0 bases, with 7 bases between. The CDR3 is 16 amino acids. Germline V gives CDR1 SGDLS, CDR2 YYNGEE. The CDR3 region is CASSVEWSSYNSPLHF. Here the CDR3 DNA reads TGTGCCAGCAGCGTAGAATGGAGCTCCTATAATTCACCCCTCCACTTT. Drawing the rest from reference TRBV9 and TRBJ1-6, the complete variable domain is DSGVTQTPKHLITATGQRVTLRCSPRSGDLSVYWYQQSLDQGLQFLIQYYNGEERAKGNILERFSAQQFPDLHSELNLSSLELGDSALYFCASSVEWSSYNSPLHFGNGTRLTVT.

The rearrangement joins TRBV28 to TRBJ1-5; 8 bases agree with TRBD1. V dropped 8 bases and J dropped 5; count of bases not matched to a gene: 5. CDR3 length: 13 residues. CDR1 and CDR2 (germline): MDHEN, SYDVKM. CDR3 DNA sequence: TGTGCCAGCCGCCGGACAGGGCATCAGCCCCAGCATTTT. Translated, it gives CASRRTGHQPQHF.

This clone was observed a few times. The V call is TRBV24-1, the J call TRBJ2-3, with D possibly matching TRBD1 (6 bases). CDR1 KGHDR and CDR2 SFDVKD come from the germline V gene. The CDR3 extends over 17 amino acids. Trimming pared 3 bases from V and 2 bases from J, leaving 17 bases between. The CDR3 reads CATSDPRDTSTTDTQYF. In DNA, the CDR3 is TGTGCCACCAGTGATCCCCGGGACACTTCTACCACAGATACGCAGTATTTT.

The rearrangement links TRBV28 to TRBJ1-3; 7 bases fit TRBD1. The CDR3 is 18 amino acids. J lost 2 bases, V lost 6 bases, and 16 bases had no gene match. CDR1 and CDR2 from the germline V gene are MDHEN and SYDVKM. As DNA, the CDR3 is TGTGCCAGCAGCCCTTCCCGAGGGGGCTACGCGGCTGGAAACACCATATATTTT. The encoded protein is CASSPSRGGYAAGNTIYF. The variable domain in full, with the rest retrieved from reference TRBV28 and TRBJ1-3, is DVKVTQSSRYLVKRTGEKVFLECVQDMDHENMFWYRQDPGLGLRLIYFSYDVKMKEKGDIPEGYSVSREKKERFSLILESASTNQTSMYLCASSPSRGGYAAGNTIYFGEGSWLTVV.

The chain recombines TRBV5-1 with TRBJ1-6; D unclear. V lost 0 bases to trimming and J lost 0 bases, with 7 bases between them. Germline CDR1 reads SGHRS; CDR2 reads YFSETQ. The CDR3 extends over 16 amino acids. The CDR3 spells CASSLDLSSYNSPLHF. CDR3 sequence (DNA): TGCGCCAGCAGCTTGGATCTCTCCTCCTATAATTCACCCCTCCACTTT.

This clone was detected a few times. This chain links TRBV13 with TRBJ1-6; perhaps TRBD1 as D (5 bases). V was cut by 5 bases and J by 10 bases, with 18 bases left in between. The CDR3 runs to 15 residues. Germline V gene sequence: CDR1 PRHDT, CDR2 FYEKMQ (reference sequence). This chain's CDR3 is CASSELASKGSPLHF. In DNA form, the CDR3 reads TGTGCCAGCAGCGAGCTAGCGTCGAAGGGGTCACCCCTCCACTTT. The entire variable domain, with the rest obtained from reference TRBV13 and TRBJ1-6, is as follows: AAGVIQSPRHLIKEKRETATLKCYPIPRHDTVYWYQQGPGQDPQFLISFYEKMQSDKGSIPDRFSAQQFSDYHSELNMSSLELGDSALYFCASSELASKGSPLHFGNGTRLTVT.

This chain joins TRBV6-5 and TRBJ1-1; maybe TRBD1 (5 bases). This CDR3 region has 16 residues. Germline CDR1 MNHEY, CDR2 SVGAGI. V was cut by 2 bases and J by 1 base, with 14 bases left in between. The CDR3 bases are TGTGCCAGCAGTTACGGTTCAGGGTTGGGGAACACTGAAGCTTTCTTT. Translation gives CASSYGSGLGNTEAFF.

The chain uses TRBV10-3 and TRBJ1-3, with TRBD1 identical over 7 bases. This CDR3 contains 15 residues. Germline V CDR1 and CDR2: ENHRY, SYGVKD. After removal of 4 bases from V and 1 base from J, the junction contained 4 bases not matched to a gene. The CDR3 DNA follows: TGTGCCATCAGTGGGACAGGTGAATCTGGAAACACCATATATTTT. Protein sequence: CAISGTGESGNTIYF.

This clone was picked up a small number of times. V and J are TRBV30 and TRBJ2-2; 9 nucleotides match TRBD1. CDR3 size: 13 residues. The trim removed 8 bases at V and 4 bases at J, leaving 5 bases unmatched. CDR1 GTSNPN and CDR2 SVGIG come from the germline V gene (reference sequence). CDR3 sequence (DNA): TGTGCCGGCGGGACAGGGTTCACCGGGGAGCTGTTTTTT. Its translation: CAGGTGFTGELFF.

The V gene is TRBV3-1 (or the pseudogene TRBV3-2), the J gene TRBJ2-1; 11 bases are a match to TRBD2. Trimming at V came to 5 bases and at J to 8 bases, leaving 8 bases not matched to a gene. The CDR3 totals 15 residues. Germline V CDR1 and CDR2: LGHDT, YNNKEL (reference sequence). The CDR3 region is CASSGRLAGSDEQFF. In DNA, the CDR3 is TGTGCCAGCAGCGGTCGACTAGCGGGGAGCGATGAGCAGTTCTTC.

This chain joins TRBV19 and TRBJ1-1, with D possibly matching TRBD1 (6 bases). V gave up 11 bases and J gave up 2 bases, with 15 bases separating them. Germline V CDR1 and CDR2: LNHDA, SQIVND (reference sequence). The CDR3 consists of 13 residues. CDR3 in amino acids: CACTGTSNTEAFF. CDR3 in DNA: TGTGCCTGTACCGGGACAAGCAACACTGAAGCTTTCTTT. The full variable domain, in which reference TRBV19 and TRBJ1-1 provide the parts outside the CDR3, is DGGITQSPKYLFRKEGQNVTLSCEQNLNHDAMYWYRQDPGQGLRLIYYSQIVNDFQKGDIAEGYSVSREKKESFPLTVTSAQKNPTAFYLCACTGTSNTEAFFGQGTRLTVV.

The chain links TRBV18 to TRBJ1-6; a possible D gene is TRBD1 (5 bases). The CDR3 is 14 amino acids. V was trimmed by 3 bases and J by 6 bases, leaving 9 bases between them. The germline CDR1 and CDR2 sequences are KGHSH and LQKENI. The CDR3 DNA is TGTGCCAGCTCACCTTTACAGGTTAATTCACCCCTCCACTTT. This codes for CASSPLQVNSPLHF.

The rearrangement uses TRBV11-2 and TRBJ2-3; 8 bases align to TRBD2. CDR3 length: 14 residues. Per germline, CDR1 SGHAT and CDR2 FQNNGV. Trimming removed 5 bases from V and 2 bases from J; junction bases left unmatched: 3. CDR3 amino acids: CASSPGLATDTQYF. The CDR3 bases are TGTGCCAGCAGCCCAGGACTAGCCACAGATACGCAGTATTTT.

A few counts support this clone. The chain links TRBV6-5 to TRBJ1-6; a weak D match, TRBD1 (6 bases). The CDR3 has 15 residues. In germline, CDR1 is MNHEY, CDR2 SVGAGI. V was trimmed by 10 bases and J by 2 bases, leaving 15 bases between them. CDR3 DNA sequence: TGTGCCAACTCAACAGGGAATCCCTATAATTCACCCCTCCACTTT. Residues: CANSTGNPYNSPLHF.

The CDR3 coding sequence is TGTGCCAGCAGCCTACAGAGCTCTGGAAACACCATATATTTT. It codes for CASSLQSSGNTIYF. The gene calls are TRBV7-2 and TRBJ1-3; D gene ambiguous. Per the germline V gene, CDR1 is SGHTA and CDR2 is FQGNSA. V shed 5 bases and J shed 0 bases, with 8 bases lying between them. The CDR3 is 14 amino acids.

The V and J genes are TRBV10-3 and TRBJ1-6; 11 bases are shared with TRBD1. This CDR3 is 14 amino acids long. Per the germline V gene, CDR1 is ENHRY and CDR2 is SYGVKD. V lost 6 bases to trimming and J lost 8 bases; unmatched junction nucleotides: 3. DNA of the CDR3: TGTGCCATCAGGGGACAGGGGGAATATTCACCCCTCCACTTT. Translation gives CAIRGQGEYSPLHF.

The table lists this clone with a few counts. The chain recombines TRBV7-2 with TRBJ1-2; D unclear. The CDR3 runs 16 residues. CDR1 is SGHTA, CDR2 FQGNSA, per germline. V was trimmed by 3 bases and J by 8 bases, leaving 22 bases between them. CDR3 amino acids: CASSFTREALGRGYTF. The CDR3 nucleotides read TGTGCCAGCAGCTTTACCCGGGAAGCCCTAGGTCGAGGCTACACCTTC.

Written as DNA, the CDR3 is TGTGCCAGCACCCGGGGGGGCCCCTACAATGAGCAGTTCTTC. It codes for CASTRGGPYNEQFF. This chain uses TRBV5-6 with TRBJ2-1; 8 bases align to TRBD2. The length of the CDR3 is 14 residues. With V trimmed by 6 bases and J by 2 bases, 4 bases remained unmatched. Germline values: CDR1 SGHDT, CDR2 YYEEEE. The whole variable domain, remainder taken from reference TRBV5-6 and TRBJ2-1, is DAGVTQSPTHLIKTRGQQVTLRCSPKSGHDTVSWYQQALGQGPQFIFQYYEEEERQRGNFPDRFSGHQFPNYSSELNVNALLLGDSALYLCASTRGGPYNEQFFGPGTRLTVL.

V and J are TRBV5-1 and TRBJ2-1, with 7 positions matching TRBD2. The CDR3 is 13 residues long. Germline V gene sequence: CDR1 SGHRS, CDR2 YFSETQ. The junction had 4 bases not matched to a gene; V was cut back by 0 bases and J by 10 bases. CDR3 in amino acids: CASSLGRGNEQFF. The CDR3 DNA reads TGCGCCAGCAGCTTGGGGCGGGGGAACGAGCAGTTCTTC.